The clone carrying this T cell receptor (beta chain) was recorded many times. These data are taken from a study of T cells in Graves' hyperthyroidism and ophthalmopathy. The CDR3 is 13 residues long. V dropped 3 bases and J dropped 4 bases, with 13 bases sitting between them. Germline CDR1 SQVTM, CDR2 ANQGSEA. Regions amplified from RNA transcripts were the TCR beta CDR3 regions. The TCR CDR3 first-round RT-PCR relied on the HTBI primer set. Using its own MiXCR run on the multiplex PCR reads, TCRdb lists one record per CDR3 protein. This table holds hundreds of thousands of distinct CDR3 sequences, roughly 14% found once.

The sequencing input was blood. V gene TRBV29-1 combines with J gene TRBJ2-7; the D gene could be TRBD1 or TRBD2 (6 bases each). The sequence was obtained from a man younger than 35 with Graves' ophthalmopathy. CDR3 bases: TGCAGCGTTGAGGGGGGCACCCCGTACGAGCAGTACTTC. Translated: CSVEGGTPYEQYF.